These 7 T cell receptor beta chains came from one sample sequenced in a study of cytomegalovirus exposure and HLA in healthy donors. Use of 60 Vbeta and 13 Jbeta primers characterized the PCR. Profiled with immunoSEQ multiplex PCR; TCRdb holds only in-frame clones, not every one. There are around 160,000 clones in the sample; roughly 78% occur only once, and under 3% lies in the top ten. The sample was PBMCs. The receptor set was obtained from a man aged 40-49 years in good health and CMV-seropositive.

This sequence joins TRBV4-1 and TRBJ1-2; no definite D call. V was trimmed by 0 bases and J by 4 bases, leaving 15 bases between them. Germline values: CDR1 MGHRA, CDR2 YSYEKL. The CDR3 is 16 amino acids. The CDR3 DNA sequence: TGCGCCAGCAGCCAAGATCCGGCGGGATCGGGCTATGGCTACACCTTC. Protein product: CASSQDPAGSGYGYTF.

This rearrangement joins TRBV5-6 to TRBJ2-7; D might be TRBD2 (6 bases). The CDR3 loop spans 15 amino acids. CDR1 and CDR2 (germline): SGHDT, YYEEEE. V lost 3 bases and J lost 7, with 20 bases in between. The CDR3: CASSWGVVGTGEQYF. Here the CDR3 DNA reads TGTGCCAGCAGCTGGGGGGTTGTTGGGACCGGGGAGCAGTACTTC.

The chain is built from TRBV28 and TRBJ2-6, with unresolved D. The ends were cut back, 5 bases at V and 0 bases at J, with 8 bases in the middle. In germline, CDR1 is MDHEN, CDR2 SYDVKM. The CDR3 runs to 15 residues. The CDR3 sequence is CASSRNSSGANVLTF. The CDR3 DNA follows: TGTGCCAGCAGTAGGAACAGCTCTGGGGCCAACGTCCTGACTTTC.

This clone occurred once. Other DNA sequences from this sample encode an identical CDR3 as well. This chain connects TRBV5-1 to TRBJ2-1; 10 nucleotides match TRBD2. CDR1 is SGHRS and CDR2 is YFSETQ in the germline V gene. The CDR3 length is 16 residues. V trimming: 8 bases; J trimming: 5 bases; junction bases outside the gene matches: 13. The CDR3 is CASSRQAGGFDNEQFF. Here the CDR3 DNA reads TGCGCCAGTAGCAGACAAGCGGGAGGGTTCGACAATGAGCAGTTCTTC.

V is TRBV18 and J is TRBJ1-1; unclear D gene. V was cut by 0 bases and J by 0 bases, with 5 bases left in between. Germline V gene data show CDR1 as KGHSH and CDR2 as LQKENI. This CDR3 is built from 14 residues. This CDR3 reads CASSPPAMNTEAFF. In DNA form, the CDR3 reads TGTGCCAGCTCACCACCAGCGATGAACACTGAAGCTTTCTTT.

The genes are TRBV16 and TRBJ1-5; unclear D gene. The V and J ends lost 0 bases and 1 base respectively, with 10 bases between them. Per the germline V gene, CDR1 is KGHSY and CDR2 is FQNENV. The CDR3 has 16 residues. The CDR3 DNA reads as TGTGCCAGCAGCCAATCCGGGTTTACGAGCAATCAGCCCCAGCATTTT. Translated: CASSQSGFTSNQPQHF.

CDR3 loop: CASSGAETQYF. CDR3 DNA sequence: TGCGCCAGCAGTGGAGCGGAGACCCAGTACTTC. The V call is TRBV10-2, the J call TRBJ2-5, with D unclear. The germline V and J ends were trimmed by 4 bases and 5 bases, with 5 bases remaining between them. Per the germline V gene, CDR1 is WSHSY and CDR2 is SAAADI. The CDR3 sequence is 11 residues long.